The subject of this entry is one TCR beta chain. The target antigen is unknown. In the PCR, 60 Vbeta and 13 Jbeta primers were used. The assay was immunoSEQ multiplex PCR, and TCRdb's table has in-frame clones only and misses some. The data show 150,000 to 200,000 clones, approximately 80% seen once. This sample was taken from a study of cytomegalovirus exposure and HLA in healthy donors. Overall study context: Of the donors genotyped, approximately 430 in all, about 80% fell in the Caucasian-associated ancestry cluster. General study points: A missense variant in DCLRE1C was later tied to TCR beta V- and J-gene trimming. It was confirmed in vitro that a few of the CMV-associated chains were specific for CMV antigens. Many donors shared some public TCRs, even though most TCR sequences were rare.

V was cut by 4 bases and J by 2 bases, with 14 bases left in between. This CDR3 comprises 15 residues. CDR1 is KGHSH and CDR2 is LQKENI in the germline V gene. The chain employs TRBV18 and TRBJ1-2; D remains unclear. What was sequenced was PBMCs. This TCR was recovered from a woman in her thirties or forties in good health and CMV-seronegative. The CDR3 bases are TGTGCCAGCTCACGTCTAGGAGCAGAGAACTATGGCTACACCTTC. Protein: CASSRLGAENYGYTF.